This TCR beta chain was retrieved from a study of identical twins. Study-level findings and limits: Models came in too low on out-of-frame TCR alpha sharing in monozygotic twins.

cDNA carried unique molecular identifiers, and a universal primer site was added by template switching. TCRdb itself ran the 5' RACE reads through MiXCR, one entry per CDR3 protein. The data hold some 1,700,000 distinct CDR3 sequences, with roughly a third observed a single time. This clonotype has at least ten counts. Its antigen is not known. Sequencing used cord blood. This receptor was obtained from a newborn girl in good health.

Here the CDR3 reads CASRLAVSSYEQYF. DNA for the CDR3: TGCGCCAGCAGGCTAGCGGTAAGCTCCTACGAGCAGTACTTC. The chain uses TRBV10-2 and TRBJ2-7; TRBD2 agrees at 7 bases. The germline V gene encodes CDR1 WSHSY and CDR2 SAAADI. With 6 bases clipped from V and 0 bases from J, the junction kept 5 bases outside the gene matches. The CDR3 has 14 amino acids.